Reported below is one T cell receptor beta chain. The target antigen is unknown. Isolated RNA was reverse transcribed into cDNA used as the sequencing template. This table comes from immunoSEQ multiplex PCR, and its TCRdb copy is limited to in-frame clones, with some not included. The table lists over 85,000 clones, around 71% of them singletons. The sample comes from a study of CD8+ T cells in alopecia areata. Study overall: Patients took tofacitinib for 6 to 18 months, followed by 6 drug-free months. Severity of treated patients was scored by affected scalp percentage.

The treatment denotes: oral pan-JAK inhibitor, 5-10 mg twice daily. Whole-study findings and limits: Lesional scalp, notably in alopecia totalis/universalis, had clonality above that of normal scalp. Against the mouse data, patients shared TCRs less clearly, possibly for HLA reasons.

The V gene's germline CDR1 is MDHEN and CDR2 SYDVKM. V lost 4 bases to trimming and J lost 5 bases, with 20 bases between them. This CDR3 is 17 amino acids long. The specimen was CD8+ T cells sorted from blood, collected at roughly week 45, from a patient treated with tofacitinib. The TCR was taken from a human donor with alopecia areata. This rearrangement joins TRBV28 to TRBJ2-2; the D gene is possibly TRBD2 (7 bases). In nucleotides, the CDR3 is TGTGCCAGCAGTTCGATTTCGGGGGGCGTGAGGACCGGGGAGCTGTTTTTT. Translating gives CASSSISGGVRTGELFF. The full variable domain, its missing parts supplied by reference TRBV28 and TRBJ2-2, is DVKVTQSSRYLVKRTGEKVFLECVQDMDHENMFWYRQDPGLGLRLIYFSYDVKMKEKGDIPEGYSVSREKKERFSLILESASTNQTSMYLCASSSISGGVRTGELFFGEGSRLTVL.